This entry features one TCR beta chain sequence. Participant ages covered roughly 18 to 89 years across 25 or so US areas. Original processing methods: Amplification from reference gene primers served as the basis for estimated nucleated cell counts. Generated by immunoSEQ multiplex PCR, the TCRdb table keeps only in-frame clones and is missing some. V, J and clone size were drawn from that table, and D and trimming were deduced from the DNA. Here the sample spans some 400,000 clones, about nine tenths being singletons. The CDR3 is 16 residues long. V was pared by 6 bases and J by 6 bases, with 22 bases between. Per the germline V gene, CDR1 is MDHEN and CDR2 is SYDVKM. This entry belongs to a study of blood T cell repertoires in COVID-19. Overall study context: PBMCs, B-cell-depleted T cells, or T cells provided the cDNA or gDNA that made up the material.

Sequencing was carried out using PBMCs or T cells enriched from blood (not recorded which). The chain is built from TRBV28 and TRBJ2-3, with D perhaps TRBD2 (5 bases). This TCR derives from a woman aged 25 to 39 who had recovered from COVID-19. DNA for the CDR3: TGTGCCAGCAGGGGCACAACGTACAAGGAGGCCGATACGCAGTATTTT. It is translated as CASRGTTYKEADTQYF.